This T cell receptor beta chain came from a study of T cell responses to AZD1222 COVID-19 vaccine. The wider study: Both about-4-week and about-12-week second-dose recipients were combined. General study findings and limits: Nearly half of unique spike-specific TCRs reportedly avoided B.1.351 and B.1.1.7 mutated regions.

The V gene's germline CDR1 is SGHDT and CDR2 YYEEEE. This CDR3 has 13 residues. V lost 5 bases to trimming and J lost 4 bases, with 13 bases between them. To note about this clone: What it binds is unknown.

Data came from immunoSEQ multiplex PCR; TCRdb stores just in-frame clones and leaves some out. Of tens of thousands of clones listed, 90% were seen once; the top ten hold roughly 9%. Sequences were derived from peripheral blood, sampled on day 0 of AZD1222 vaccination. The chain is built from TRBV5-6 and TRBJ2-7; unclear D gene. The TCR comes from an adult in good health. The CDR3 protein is CASSFGSSYEQYF. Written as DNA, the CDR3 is TGTGCCAGCAGTTTTGGGTCCTCATACGAGCAGTACTTC.